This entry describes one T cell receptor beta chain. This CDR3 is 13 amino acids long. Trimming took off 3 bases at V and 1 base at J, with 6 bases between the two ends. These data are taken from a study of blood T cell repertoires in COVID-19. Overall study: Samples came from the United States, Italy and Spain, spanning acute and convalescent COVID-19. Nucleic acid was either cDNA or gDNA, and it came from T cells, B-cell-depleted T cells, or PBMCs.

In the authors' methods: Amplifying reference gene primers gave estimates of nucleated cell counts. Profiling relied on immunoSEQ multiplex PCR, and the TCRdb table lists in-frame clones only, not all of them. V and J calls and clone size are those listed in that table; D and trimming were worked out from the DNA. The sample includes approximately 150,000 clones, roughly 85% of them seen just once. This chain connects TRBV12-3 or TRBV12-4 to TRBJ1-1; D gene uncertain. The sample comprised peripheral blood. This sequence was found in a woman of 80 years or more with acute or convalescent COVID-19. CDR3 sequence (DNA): TGTGCCAGCAGTTTTGTACAGAACACTGAAGCTTTCTTT. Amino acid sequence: CASSFVQNTEAFF.